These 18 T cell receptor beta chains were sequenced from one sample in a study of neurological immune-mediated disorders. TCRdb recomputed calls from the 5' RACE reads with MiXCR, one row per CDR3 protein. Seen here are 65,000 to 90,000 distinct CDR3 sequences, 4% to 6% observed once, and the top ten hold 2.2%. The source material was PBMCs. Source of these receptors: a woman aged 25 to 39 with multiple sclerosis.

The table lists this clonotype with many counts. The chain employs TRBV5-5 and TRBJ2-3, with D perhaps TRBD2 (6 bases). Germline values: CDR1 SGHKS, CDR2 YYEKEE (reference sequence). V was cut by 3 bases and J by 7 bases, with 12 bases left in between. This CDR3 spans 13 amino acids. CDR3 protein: CASSSGDYNTQYF. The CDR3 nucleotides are TGTGCCAGCAGCTCGGGAGACTATAATACGCAGTATTTT.

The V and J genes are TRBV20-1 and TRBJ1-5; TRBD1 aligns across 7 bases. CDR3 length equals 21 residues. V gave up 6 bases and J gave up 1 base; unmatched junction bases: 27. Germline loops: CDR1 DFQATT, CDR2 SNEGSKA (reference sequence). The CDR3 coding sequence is TGCAGTGCCTCTTACGGGACAGCCGGCGTAGGCGGGGGTCTGAGCAATCAGCCCCAGCATTTT. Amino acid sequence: CSASYGTAGVGGGLSNQPQHF.

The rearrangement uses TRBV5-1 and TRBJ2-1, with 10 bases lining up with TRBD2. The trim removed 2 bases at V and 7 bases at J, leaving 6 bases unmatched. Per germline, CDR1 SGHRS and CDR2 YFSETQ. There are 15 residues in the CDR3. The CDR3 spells CASSFSGGRRNEQFF. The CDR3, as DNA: TGCGCCAGCAGCTTTAGCGGGGGGAGACGAAATGAGCAGTTCTTC.

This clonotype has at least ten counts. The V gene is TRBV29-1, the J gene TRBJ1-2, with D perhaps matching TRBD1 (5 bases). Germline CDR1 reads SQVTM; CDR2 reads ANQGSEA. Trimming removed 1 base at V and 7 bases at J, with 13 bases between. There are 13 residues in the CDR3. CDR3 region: CSVEVDRLGGYTF. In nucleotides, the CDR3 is TGCAGCGTTGAAGTAGACAGATTGGGTGGCTACACCTTC.

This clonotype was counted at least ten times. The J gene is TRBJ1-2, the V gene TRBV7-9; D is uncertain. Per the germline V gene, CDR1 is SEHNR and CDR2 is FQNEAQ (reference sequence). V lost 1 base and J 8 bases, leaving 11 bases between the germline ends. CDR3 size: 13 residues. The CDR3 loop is CASSLDPDMGYTF. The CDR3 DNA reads TGTGCCAGCAGCTTAGATCCGGATATGGGCTACACCTTC.

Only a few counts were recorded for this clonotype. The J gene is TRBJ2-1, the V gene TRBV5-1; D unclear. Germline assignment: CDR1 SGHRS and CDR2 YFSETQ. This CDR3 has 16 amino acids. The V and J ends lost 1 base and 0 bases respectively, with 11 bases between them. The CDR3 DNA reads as TGCGCCAGCAGCTTGTTCCAGAGGAGCTCCTACAATGAGCAGTTCTTC. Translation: CASSLFQRSSYNEQFF. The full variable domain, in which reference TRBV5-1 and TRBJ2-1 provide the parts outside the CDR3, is KAGVTQTPRYLIKTRGQQVTLSCSPISGHRSVSWYQQTPGQGLQFLFEYFSETQRNKGNFPGRFSGRQFSNSRSEMNVSTLELGDSALYLCASSLFQRSSYNEQFFGPGTRLTVL.

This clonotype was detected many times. CDR3 amino acids: CASSLEYTGELFF. The CDR3 nucleotides are TGTGCCAGCAGCTTAGAATACACCGGGGAGCTGTTTTTT. V gene TRBV11-2 combines with J gene TRBJ2-2; D gene uncertain. Germline V CDR1 and CDR2: SGHAT, FQNNGV. This CDR3 comprises 13 residues. V was pared by 0 bases and J by 3 bases, with 2 bases between.

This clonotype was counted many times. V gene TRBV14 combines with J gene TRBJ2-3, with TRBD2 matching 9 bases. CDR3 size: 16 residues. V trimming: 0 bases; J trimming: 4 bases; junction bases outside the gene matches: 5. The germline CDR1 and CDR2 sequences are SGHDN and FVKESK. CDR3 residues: CASSQDYGLASDTQYF. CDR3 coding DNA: TGTGCCAGCAGCCAAGATTATGGACTAGCGTCAGATACGCAGTATTTT.

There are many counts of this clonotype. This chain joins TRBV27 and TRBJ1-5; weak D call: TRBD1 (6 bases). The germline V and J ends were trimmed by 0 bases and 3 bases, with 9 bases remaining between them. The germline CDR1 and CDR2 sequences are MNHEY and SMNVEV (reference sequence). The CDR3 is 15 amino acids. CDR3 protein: CASSLSTGINQPQHF. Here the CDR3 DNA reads TGTGCCAGCAGTTTATCGACAGGTATCAATCAGCCCCAGCATTTT.

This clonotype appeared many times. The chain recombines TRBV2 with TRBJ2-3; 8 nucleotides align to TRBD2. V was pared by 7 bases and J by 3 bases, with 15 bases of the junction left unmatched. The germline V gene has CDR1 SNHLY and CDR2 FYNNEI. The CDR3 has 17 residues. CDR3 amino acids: CASIPPGRGGGTDTQYF. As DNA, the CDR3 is TGTGCCAGCATTCCCCCAGGTCGGGGGGGCGGAACAGATACGCAGTATTTT.

The CDR3 is CASSFGTSQETQYF. For the CDR3, the DNA is TGCGCCAGCAGCTTCGGGACTAGCCAAGAGACCCAGTACTTC. The genes are TRBV5-1 and TRBJ2-5, with 8 bases matching TRBD2. Per germline, CDR1 SGHRS and CDR2 YFSETQ. Losses at the gene ends were 2 bases for V and 1 base for J; bases not matched to a gene: 1. This CDR3 spans 14 amino acids.

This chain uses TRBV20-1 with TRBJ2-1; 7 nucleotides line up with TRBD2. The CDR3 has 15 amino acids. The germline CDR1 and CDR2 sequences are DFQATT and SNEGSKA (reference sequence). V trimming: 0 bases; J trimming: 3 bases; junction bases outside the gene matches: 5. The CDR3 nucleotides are TGCAGTGCTAGAGATCGGCGCGGGGGCTACAATGAGCAGTTCTTC. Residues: CSARDRRGGYNEQFF.

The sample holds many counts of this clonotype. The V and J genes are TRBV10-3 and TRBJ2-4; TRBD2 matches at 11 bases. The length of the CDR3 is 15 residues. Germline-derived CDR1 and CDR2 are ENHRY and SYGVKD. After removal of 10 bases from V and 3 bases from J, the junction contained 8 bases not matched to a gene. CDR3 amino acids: CATTGGTSGKNIQYF. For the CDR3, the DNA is TGTGCCACAACCGGTGGGACTAGCGGCAAAAACATTCAGTACTTC.

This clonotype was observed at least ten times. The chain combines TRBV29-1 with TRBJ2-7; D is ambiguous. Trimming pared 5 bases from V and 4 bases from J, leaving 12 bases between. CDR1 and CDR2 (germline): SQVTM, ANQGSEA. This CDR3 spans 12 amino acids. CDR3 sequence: CSVRKGPYEQYV. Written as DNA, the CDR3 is TGCAGCGTTCGAAAGGGTCCATACGAGCAGTACGTC.

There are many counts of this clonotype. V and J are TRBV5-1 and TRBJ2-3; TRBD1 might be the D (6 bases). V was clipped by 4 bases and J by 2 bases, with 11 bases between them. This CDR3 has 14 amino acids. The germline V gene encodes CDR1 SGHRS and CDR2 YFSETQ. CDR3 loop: CASSAGQNTDTQYF. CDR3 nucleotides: TGCGCCAGCAGCGCCGGACAGAACACAGATACGCAGTATTTT.

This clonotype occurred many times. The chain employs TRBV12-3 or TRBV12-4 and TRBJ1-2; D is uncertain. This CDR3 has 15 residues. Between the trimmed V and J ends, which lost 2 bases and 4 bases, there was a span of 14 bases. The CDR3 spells CASSLRRDRLYGYTF. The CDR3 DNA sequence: TGTGCCAGCAGTTTAAGGCGCGACCGGCTCTATGGCTACACCTTC.

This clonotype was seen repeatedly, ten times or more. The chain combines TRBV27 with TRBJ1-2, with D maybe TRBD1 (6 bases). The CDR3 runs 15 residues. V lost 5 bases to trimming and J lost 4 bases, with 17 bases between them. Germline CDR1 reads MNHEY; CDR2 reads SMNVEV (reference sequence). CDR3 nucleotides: TGTGCCAGCAGTCCCCCGGGGGGGGCTATCTATGGCTACACCTTC. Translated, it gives CASSPPGGAIYGYTF.

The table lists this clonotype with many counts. The CDR3 spells CASSFPWGEQYF. CDR3 DNA: TGTGCCAGCAGCTTTCCCTGGGGCGAGCAGTACTTC. The J gene is TRBJ2-7, the V gene TRBV7-2; D unclear. V shed 3 bases and J shed 6 bases, with 9 bases lying between them. The CDR3 is 12 amino acids. Germline CDR1 and CDR2: SGHTA and FQGNSA.